These 25 T cell receptor beta chains were sequenced from one sample in a study of CD8 T cells in ankylosing spondylitis. TCRdb recomputed calls from the 5' RACE reads with MiXCR, one row per CDR3 protein. This sample yields hundreds of thousands of distinct CDR3 sequences, of which around 21% are seen a single time; under 4% belongs to the top ten. The specimen was blood, either unsorted or a sorted T cell fraction (not recorded which). The receptor source for this set is a female donor with ankylosing spondylitis or in good health (not recorded which).

The V gene is TRBV30, the J gene TRBJ2-1, with 9 positions matching TRBD1. Germline V gives CDR1 GTSNPN, CDR2 SVGIG (reference sequence). This CDR3 region has 11 residues. The ends lost 5 bases at V and 16 bases at J; junction bases unmatched: 9. The CDR3 coding sequence is TGTGCCTGGGGGCCGGGACAGGGCAACTTCTTC. This translates into CAWGPGQGNFF.

This clonotype was counted between two and nine times. V usage is TRBV6-2 or TRBV6-3 and J usage is TRBJ2-3, with D maybe TRBD2 (6 bases). The CDR3 covers 15 residues. CDR1 is MNHEY and CDR2 is SVGEGT in the germline V gene. V lost 4 bases to trimming and J lost 5 bases, with 16 bases between them. CDR3 DNA: TGTGCCAGCAGTTCGACGGTGGGGGGAAAAGATACGCAGTATTTT. Protein sequence: CASSSTVGGKDTQYF.

This chain uses TRBV5-5 with TRBJ1-1; 7 bases map to TRBD1. J gave up 4 bases and V 2 bases, and 8 bases lay outside the gene matches. This CDR3 has 15 residues. Germline lookup yields CDR1 SGHKS and CDR2 YYEKEE (reference sequence). CDR3 bases: TGTGCCAGCAGCTTCTACAGGGGTGGGATCACTGAAGCTTTCTTT. Protein product: CASSFYRGGITEAFF.

This clonotype was seen a handful of times. CDR3 DNA: TGTGCCAGCAGTTACCCAGACAGGGGGATGCGTGTCACCGGGGAGCTGTTTTTT. Translation gives CASSYPDRGMRVTGELFF. The J gene is TRBJ2-2, the V gene TRBV6-2 or TRBV6-3, with 9 bases identical to TRBD1. The CDR3 runs 18 residues. The ends lost 2 bases at V and 4 bases at J; junction bases unmatched: 11. Germline values: CDR1 MNHEY, CDR2 SVGEGT.

The chain couples TRBV6-1 to TRBJ2-5, with TRBD1 matching over 8 bases. Trimming took 6 bases from V and 2 from J; bases not matched to a gene: 5. The CDR3 has 14 amino acids. In germline, CDR1 is MNHNS, CDR2 SASEGT. The CDR3: CASSRDRTQETQYF. Written as DNA, the CDR3 is TGTGCCAGCAGCAGGGACAGGACGCAAGAGACCCAGTACTTC.

The rearrangement links TRBV5-4 to TRBJ2-5; maybe TRBD2 (6 bases). Germline loops: CDR1 SGHNT, CDR2 YYREEE (reference sequence). The CDR3 has 12 amino acids. Between the trimmed V and J ends, which lost 5 bases and 8 bases, there was a span of 13 bases. CDR3 sequence: CASSSSDSTQYF. The CDR3 region has the DNA TGTGCCAGCAGTTCTAGCGACAGTACCCAGTACTTC.

The table lists this clonotype with a few counts. The V gene is TRBV12-3 or TRBV12-4, the J gene TRBJ2-1; 13 positions agree with TRBD2. With 7 bases clipped from V and 7 bases from J, the junction kept 10 bases outside the gene matches. CDR3 length: 16 amino acids. The CDR3 loop reads CASTLSQGLAGNEQFF. CDR3 nucleotide sequence: TGTGCCAGCACCCTATCGCAGGGACTAGCGGGGAATGAGCAGTTCTTC.

This clonotype was observed a handful of times. The rearrangement links TRBV10-1 to TRBJ2-3, with no clear D. Germline V gene data show CDR1 as WNHNN and CDR2 as SYGVQD (reference sequence). V was pared by 0 bases and J by 4 bases, with 11 bases between. The CDR3 has 15 amino acids. The CDR3 nucleotides are TGCGCCAGCAGTGAGTCGTTACGGTCGGCAGATACGCAGTATTTT. Amino acid sequence: CASSESLRSADTQYF.

This clonotype was observed a few times. The V gene is TRBV11-3, the J gene TRBJ2-1; possibly TRBD1 for D (6 bases). Per germline, CDR1 SGHNT and CDR2 YENEEA. V dropped 3 bases and J dropped 6 bases, with 12 bases sitting between them. The CDR3 is made up of 14 amino acids. The CDR3 bases are TGTGCCAGCAGCTTGGGCAGGGGAAGCAATGAGCAGTTCTTC. It encodes CASSLGRGSNEQFF.

This clonotype showed up just a few times. This chain connects TRBV6-2 or TRBV6-3 to TRBJ2-1; D may be TRBD2 (6 bases). Looked up from germline, CDR1 is MNHEY and CDR2 is SVGEGT. The CDR3 consists of 17 residues. V gave up 2 bases and J gave up 3 bases, with 17 bases separating them. The CDR3 loop is CASSYASGTSIYNEQFF. In DNA, the CDR3 is TGTGCCAGCAGTTACGCTTCCGGGACTTCGATCTACAATGAGCAGTTCTTC.

Only a few counts were recorded for this clonotype. The V gene is TRBV4-1, the J gene TRBJ2-7; D gene uncertain. From germline, CDR1 is MGHRA and CDR2 YSYEKL. V was shortened by 1 base and J by 3 bases, with 13 bases between the two germline ends. The CDR3 covers 15 residues. CDR3 residues: CASSQAQDGRYEQYF. The CDR3 DNA reads as TGCGCCAGCAGCCAAGCTCAAGATGGGCGCTACGAGCAGTACTTC.

This clonotype was observed a handful of times. One junction end does not reproduce the germline sequence, and a read error may be involved. The V call is TRBV7-7, the J call TRBJ2-1; D gene ambiguous. This CDR3 has 12 amino acids. Germline CDR1 reads SSHAT; CDR2 reads FNYEAQ (reference sequence). The CDR3 sequence: CASSPWWDEKFF. The DNA for the CDR3 is TGTGCCAGCAGCCCATGGTGGGATGAGAAGTTCTTC.

This clonotype was seen at least ten times. CDR3 DNA sequence: TGTGCCAGCAGTTTAGCGAATTCTTGGGACAATGAGCAGTTCTTC. Translating gives CASSLANSWDNEQFF. The chain carries TRBV12-3 or TRBV12-4 and TRBJ2-1; no firm D call. Trimming removed 0 bases from V and 5 bases from J, with 11 bases in between. There are 15 residues in the CDR3.

This clonotype has at least ten counts. V is TRBV29-1 and J is TRBJ2-7, with 10 bases fitting TRBD1. The trim removed 6 bases at V and 2 bases at J, leaving 4 bases unmatched. The length of the CDR3 is 13 residues. Germline V gene sequence: CDR1 SQVTM, CDR2 ANQGSEA. CDR3 sequence: CSVRTGGPYEQYF. CDR3 DNA: TGCAGCGTAAGGACAGGGGGTCCCTACGAGCAGTACTTC.

The chain recombines TRBV11-3 with TRBJ2-5; D unresolved. Trimming stripped 0 bases from V and 5 bases from J, with 10 bases between. Germline V gene lookup returns CDR1 SGHNT and CDR2 YENEEA. CDR3 length equals 14 residues. The CDR3 sequence: CASSLEGIRETQYF. CDR3 sequence (DNA): TGTGCCAGCAGCTTAGAAGGCATCCGGGAGACCCAGTACTTC.

The chain carries TRBV10-3 and TRBJ1-6; the match to TRBD1 covers 7 bases. The CDR3 totals 16 residues. The V segment lost 0 bases and the J segment 6 bases; nucleotides outside the gene matches: 5. Germline V gene data show CDR1 as ENHRY and CDR2 as SYGVKD. In nucleotides, the CDR3 is TGTGCCATCAGTGAGTCCGCAGGGGGTATTAATTCACCCCTCCACTTT. Translated, it gives CAISESAGGINSPLHF.

The chain uses TRBV12-3 or TRBV12-4 and TRBJ2-1; no firm D call. The ends were cut back, 5 bases at V and 6 bases at J, with 14 bases in the middle. This CDR3 comprises 14 residues. CDR3 in amino acids: CASSLDGLPNEQFF. The CDR3 DNA reads TGTGCCAGCAGTCTGGATGGGCTCCCCAATGAGCAGTTCTTC.

The chain employs TRBV12-3 or TRBV12-4 and TRBJ2-1, with 9 bases identical to TRBD2. V lost 3 bases, J lost 6 bases, and 6 bases stayed unmatched. This CDR3 comprises 15 residues. CDR3 residues: CASSLDLAGINEQFF. For the CDR3, the DNA is TGTGCCAGCAGTTTGGATCTAGCGGGGATCAATGAGCAGTTCTTC.

The genes are TRBV29-1 and TRBJ2-7; the D is unclear. The CDR3 contains 11 residues. V dropped 6 bases and J dropped 4 bases, with 10 bases sitting between them. CDR1 SQVTM and CDR2 ANQGSEA come from the germline V gene. The CDR3 nucleotides read TGCAGCGTGGGTACAGATTACGAGCAGTACTTC. Its protein is CSVGTDYEQYF.

The V gene is TRBV2, the J gene TRBJ1-1, with TRBD1 identical over 10 bases. CDR1 is SNHLY, CDR2 FYNNEI, per germline. The CDR3 has 15 amino acids. Trimming took 6 bases from V and 0 from J; bases not matched to a gene: 4. CDR3 bases: TGTGCCAGCAGGCAAGACAGGGGGCTGAACACTGAAGCTTTCTTT. Its translation is CASRQDRGLNTEAFF.

The chain joins TRBV4-2 to TRBJ2-1; TRBD2 aligns across 10 bases. Germline lookup yields CDR1 LGHNA and CDR2 YNFKEQ. V was clipped by 0 bases and J by 14 bases; unmatched bases: 19. CDR3 length equals 18 residues. CDR3 coding DNA: TGTGCCAGCAGCCAAGATCCCGGAGGCCAGCGGGAGGGGGGTGGCGAGTTCTTC. Amino acid sequence: CASSQDPGGQREGGGEFF.

This clonotype has only a few counts. This chain's CDR3 is CSAGNLGLTGELFF. The CDR3 DNA reads TGCAGTGCTGGGAATTTGGGCCTCACCGGGGAGCTGTTTTTT. This chain joins TRBV20-1 and TRBJ2-2, with D hard to call. The CDR3 covers 14 residues. Deletions cut 5 bases from V and 4 bases from J, with 14 bases between. CDR1 is DFQATT and CDR2 is SNEGSKA in the germline V gene (reference sequence).

This clonotype has a handful of counts. This chain's CDR3 is CASRRGTDYKDYGYTF. The CDR3 region has the DNA TGTGCCAGCCGTCGAGGGACAGATTATAAGGACTATGGCTACACCTTC. The V gene is TRBV6-1, the J gene TRBJ1-2; 7 bases align to TRBD1. CDR1 MNHNS and CDR2 SASEGT come from the germline V gene. Trimming removed 8 bases from V and 3 bases from J; junction bases left unmatched: 15. This CDR3 has 16 residues.

This chain links TRBV6-2 or TRBV6-3 with TRBJ1-1; D ambiguous. Germline V gene lookup returns CDR1 MNHEY and CDR2 SVGEGT. The V gene lost 7 bases and the J gene lost 4 bases, with 10 bases spanning the gap. The CDR3 runs to 12 residues. CDR3 protein: CASTSGITEAFF. CDR3 in DNA: TGTGCCAGCACCTCGGGGATCACTGAAGCTTTCTTT.

This clonotype came up once. This chain links TRBV5-5 with TRBJ2-7; D possibly corresponds to TRBD2 (5 bases). Germline V gene lookup returns CDR1 SGHKS and CDR2 YYEKEE (reference sequence). V was clipped by 9 bases and J by 10 bases, with 20 bases between them. This CDR3 has 12 residues. CDR3 bases: TGTGCCATGAGCCCCGGAGGCCTCTGCCAGTACTTC. Translation gives CAMSPGGLCQYF.